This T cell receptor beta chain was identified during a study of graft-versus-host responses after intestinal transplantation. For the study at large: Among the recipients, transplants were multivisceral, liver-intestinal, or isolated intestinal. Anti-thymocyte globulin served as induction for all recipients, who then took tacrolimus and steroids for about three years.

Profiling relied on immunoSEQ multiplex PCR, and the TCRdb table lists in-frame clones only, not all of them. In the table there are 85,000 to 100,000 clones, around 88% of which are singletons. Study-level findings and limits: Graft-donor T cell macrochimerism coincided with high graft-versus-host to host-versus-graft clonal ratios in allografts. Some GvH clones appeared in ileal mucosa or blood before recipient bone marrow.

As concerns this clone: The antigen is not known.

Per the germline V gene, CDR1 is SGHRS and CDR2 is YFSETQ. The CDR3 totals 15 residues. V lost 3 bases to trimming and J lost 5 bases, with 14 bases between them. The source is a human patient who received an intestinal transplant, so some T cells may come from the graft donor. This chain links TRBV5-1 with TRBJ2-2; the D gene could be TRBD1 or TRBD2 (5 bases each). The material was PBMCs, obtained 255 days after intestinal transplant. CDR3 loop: CASSWLGTETGELFF. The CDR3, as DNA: TGCGCCAGCAGCTGGTTAGGGACGGAAACCGGGGAGCTGTTTTTT.